This T cell receptor (beta chain) emerged from a study of blood T cell repertoires in COVID-19. Study as a whole: Some COVID-19 samples were acute and others convalescent; all came from the United States, Italy and Spain. T cells, B-cell-depleted T cells, or PBMCs provided the cDNA or gDNA that served as material.

The CDR3 runs to 18 residues. V was clipped by 4 bases and J by 3 bases; unmatched bases: 12. The V gene's germline CDR1 is LGHNT and CDR2 FRNRAP. Per the original methods: Amplification of reference gene primers was used by the study to estimate nucleated cell counts. Clones were read by immunoSEQ multiplex PCR, and TCRdb kept only the in-frame ones, dropping some. Clonal size and the V and J genes are those of that table, whereas D and trimming came from the DNA. The sample records 150,000 to 200,000 clones, 86% being singletons. The sequenced sample consisted of peripheral blood. The origin of this receptor is a woman in her 30s with active or convalescent COVID-19. V is TRBV12-5 and J is TRBJ1-5; 10 nucleotides agree with TRBD1. CDR3 region: CASGSPPPGQGINQPQHF. DNA for the CDR3: TGTGCTAGTGGTTCGCCTCCTCCGGGACAGGGGATCAATCAGCCCCAGCATTTT. The full variable domain, its missing parts supplied by reference TRBV12-5 and TRBJ1-5, is DARVTQTPRHKVTEMGQEVTMRCQPILGHNTVFWYRQTMMQGLELLAYFRNRAPLDDSGMPKDRFSAEMPDATLATLKIQPSEPRDSAVYFCASGSPPPGQGINQPQHFGDGTRLSIL.